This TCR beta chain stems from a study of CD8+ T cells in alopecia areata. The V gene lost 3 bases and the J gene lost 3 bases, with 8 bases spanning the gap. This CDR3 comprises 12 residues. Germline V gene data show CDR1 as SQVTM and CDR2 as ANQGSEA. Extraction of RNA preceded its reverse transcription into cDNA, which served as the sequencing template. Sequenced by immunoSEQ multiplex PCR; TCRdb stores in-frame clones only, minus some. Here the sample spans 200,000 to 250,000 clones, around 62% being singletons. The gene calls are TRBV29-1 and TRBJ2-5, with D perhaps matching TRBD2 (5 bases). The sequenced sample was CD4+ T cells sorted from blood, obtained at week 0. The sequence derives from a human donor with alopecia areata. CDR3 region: CSVDRGEETQYF. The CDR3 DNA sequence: TGCAGCGTTGATCGGGGAGAAGAGACCCAGTACTTC.